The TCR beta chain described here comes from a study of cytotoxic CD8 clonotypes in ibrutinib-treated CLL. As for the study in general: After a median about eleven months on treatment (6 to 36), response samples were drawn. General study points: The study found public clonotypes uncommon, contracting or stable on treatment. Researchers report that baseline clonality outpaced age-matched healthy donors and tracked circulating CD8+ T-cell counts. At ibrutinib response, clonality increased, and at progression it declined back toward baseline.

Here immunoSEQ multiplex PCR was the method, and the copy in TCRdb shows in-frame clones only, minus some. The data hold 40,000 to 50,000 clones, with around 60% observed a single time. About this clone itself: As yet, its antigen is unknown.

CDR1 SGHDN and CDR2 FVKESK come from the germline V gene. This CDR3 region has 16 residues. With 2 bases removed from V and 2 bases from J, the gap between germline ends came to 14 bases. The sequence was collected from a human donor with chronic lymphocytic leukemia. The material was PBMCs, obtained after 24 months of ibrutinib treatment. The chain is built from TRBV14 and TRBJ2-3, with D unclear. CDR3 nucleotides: TGTGCCAGCAGCCAATATTTGACCAGTACCACAGATACGCAGTATTTT. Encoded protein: CASSQYLTSTTDTQYF.